This T cell receptor beta chain was captured by sequencing in a study of shared clonotypes between healthy human individuals. Study information: Each donor had three CD4 naive, three CD4 memory, two CD8 naive and one CD8 memory plate. General study points: Generation probability values for non-shared clonotypes were lower than those for clonotypes shared by all four donors.

Terminally differentiated effector memory CD45RA+ cells were excluded by CCR7 positive selection of CD45RO-negative cells. The donor cohort consisted entirely of Caucasian adults residing in Nashville, Tennessee. Per the original data handling: Sequence data from immunoSEQ were junction-only and lacked quality scores; consequently, filtering differed. Produced via immunoSEQ multiplex PCR; TCRdb's table is partial and in-frame only. V, J and clone size are those of that table, while D and trimming were read from the DNA. The table shows roughly 2,000,000 clones, with 93% occurring only once. Germline V gives CDR1 MNHEY, CDR2 SMNVEV (reference sequence). The CDR3 extends over 14 amino acids. V was shortened by 0 bases and J by 8 bases, with 13 bases between the two germline ends. Details on this clone: The target antigen is unknown.

The sample was naive CD8+ T cells from PBMCs. The chain is built from TRBV27 and TRBJ1-2; D remains unclear. The TCR was taken from a young man in good health. Some clones in this sample may be carry-over from other donors' samples. CDR3 protein: CASSLSPRTKGYTF. CDR3 nucleotides: TGTGCCAGCAGTTTATCGCCCAGGACCAAGGGCTACACCTTC.